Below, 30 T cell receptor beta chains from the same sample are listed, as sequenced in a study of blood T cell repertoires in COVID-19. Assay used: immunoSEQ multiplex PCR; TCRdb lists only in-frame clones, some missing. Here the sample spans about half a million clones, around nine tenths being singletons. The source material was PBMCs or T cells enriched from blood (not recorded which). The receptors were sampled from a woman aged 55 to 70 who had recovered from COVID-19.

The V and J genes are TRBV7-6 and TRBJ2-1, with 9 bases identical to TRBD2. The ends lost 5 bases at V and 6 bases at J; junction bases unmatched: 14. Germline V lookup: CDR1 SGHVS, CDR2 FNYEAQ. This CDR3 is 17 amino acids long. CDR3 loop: CASSGNLGFSGSNEQFF. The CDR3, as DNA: TGTGCCAGCAGCGGCAATTTAGGTTTTAGCGGGAGCAATGAGCAGTTCTTC.

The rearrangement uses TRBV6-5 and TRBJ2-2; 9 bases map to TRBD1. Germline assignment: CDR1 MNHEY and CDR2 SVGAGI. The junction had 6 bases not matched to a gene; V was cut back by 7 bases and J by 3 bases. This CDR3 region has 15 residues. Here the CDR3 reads CASKRTGADTGELFF. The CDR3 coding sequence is TGTGCCAGCAAGAGGACAGGGGCCGACACCGGGGAGCTGTTTTTT.

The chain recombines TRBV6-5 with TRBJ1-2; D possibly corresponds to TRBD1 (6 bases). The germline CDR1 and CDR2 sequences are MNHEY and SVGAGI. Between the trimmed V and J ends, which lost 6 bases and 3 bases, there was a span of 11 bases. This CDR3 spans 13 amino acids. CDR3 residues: CASRLQGDYGYTF. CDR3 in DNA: TGTGCCAGCAGACTACAGGGTGACTATGGCTACACCTTC.

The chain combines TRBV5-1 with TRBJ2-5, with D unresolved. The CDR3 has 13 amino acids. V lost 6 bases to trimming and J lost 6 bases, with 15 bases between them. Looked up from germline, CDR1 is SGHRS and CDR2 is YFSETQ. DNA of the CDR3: TGCGCCAGCACTAAAGAAGCGATCAAGACCCAGTACTTC. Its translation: CASTKEAIKTQYF.

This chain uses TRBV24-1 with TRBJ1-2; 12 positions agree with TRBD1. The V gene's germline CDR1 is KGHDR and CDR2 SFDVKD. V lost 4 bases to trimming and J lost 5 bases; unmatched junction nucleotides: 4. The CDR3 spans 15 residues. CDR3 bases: TGTGCCACCAGTGACCCGGGACAGGGGGCGTATGGCTACACCTTC. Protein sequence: CATSDPGQGAYGYTF.

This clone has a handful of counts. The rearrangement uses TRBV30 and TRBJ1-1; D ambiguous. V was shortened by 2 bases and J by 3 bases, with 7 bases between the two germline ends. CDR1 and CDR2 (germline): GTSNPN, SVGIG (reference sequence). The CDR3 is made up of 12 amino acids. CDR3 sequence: CAWSLVYTEAFF. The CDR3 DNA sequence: TGTGCCTGGAGTCTAGTTTACACTGAAGCTTTCTTT.

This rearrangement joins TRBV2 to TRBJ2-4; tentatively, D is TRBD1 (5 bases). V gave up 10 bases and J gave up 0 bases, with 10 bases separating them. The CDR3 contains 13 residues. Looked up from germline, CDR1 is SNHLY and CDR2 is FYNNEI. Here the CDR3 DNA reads TGTGCCACCAGGACACTAGCCAAAAACATTCAGTACTTC. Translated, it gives CATRTLAKNIQYF. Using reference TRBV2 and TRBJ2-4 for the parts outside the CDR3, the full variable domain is EPEVTQTPSHQVTQMGQEVILRCVPISNHLYFYWYRQILGQKVEFLVSFYNNEISEKSEIFDDQFSVERPDGSNFTLKIRSTKLEDSAMYFCATRTLAKNIQYFGAGTRLSVL.

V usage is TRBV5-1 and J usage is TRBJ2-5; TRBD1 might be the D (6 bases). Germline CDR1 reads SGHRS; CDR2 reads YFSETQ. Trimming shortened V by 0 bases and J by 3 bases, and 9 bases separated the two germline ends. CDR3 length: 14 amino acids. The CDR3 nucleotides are TGCGCCAGCAGCTTGGACAGGGTAGAAGAGACCCAGTACTTC. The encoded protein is CASSLDRVEETQYF.

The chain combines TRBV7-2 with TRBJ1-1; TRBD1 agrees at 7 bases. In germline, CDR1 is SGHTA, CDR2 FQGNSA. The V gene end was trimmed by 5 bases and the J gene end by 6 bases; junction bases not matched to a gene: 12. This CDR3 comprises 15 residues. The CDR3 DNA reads TGTGCCAGCAGCCTCACTGGAGACAGGGCATCTGAAGCTTTCTTT. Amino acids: CASSLTGDRASEAFF.

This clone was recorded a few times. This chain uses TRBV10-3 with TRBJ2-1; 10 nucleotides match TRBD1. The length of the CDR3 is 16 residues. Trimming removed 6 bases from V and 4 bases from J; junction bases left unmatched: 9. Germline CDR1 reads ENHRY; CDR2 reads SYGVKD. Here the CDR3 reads CAIRKSGTGVYNEQFF. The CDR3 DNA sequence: TGTGCCATCAGGAAAAGTGGGACAGGGGTGTACAATGAGCAGTTCTTC.

The CDR3 sequence: CASSRGEGRGYTF. The CDR3 DNA reads as TGTGCCAGCAGCCGGGGGGAGGGAAGAGGCTACACCTTC. This chain links TRBV11-2 with TRBJ1-2; D is perhaps TRBD1 (5 bases). The V end lost 5 bases, the J end lost 8 bases, and 15 bases lay between the germline ends. The CDR3 has 13 amino acids. Germline assignment: CDR1 SGHAT and CDR2 FQNNGV.

The CDR3 protein is CASSFVSSGGEQYV. The CDR3 DNA is TGTGCCAGCAGCTTTGTATCTAGCGGGGGCGAGCAGTACGTC. V and J are TRBV11-2 and TRBJ2-7, with TRBD2 identical over 10 bases. The CDR3 is made up of 14 amino acids. The J segment lost 6 bases and the V segment lost 3 bases, leaving 5 bases of the junction unmatched. The germline V gene has CDR1 SGHAT and CDR2 FQNNGV.

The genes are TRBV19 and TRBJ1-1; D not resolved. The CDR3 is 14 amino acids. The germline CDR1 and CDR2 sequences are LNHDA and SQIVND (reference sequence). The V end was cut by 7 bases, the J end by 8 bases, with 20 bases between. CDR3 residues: CASTHRVAGPEAFF. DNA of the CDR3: TGTGCCAGTACCCATAGAGTTGCGGGTCCCGAAGCTTTCTTT.

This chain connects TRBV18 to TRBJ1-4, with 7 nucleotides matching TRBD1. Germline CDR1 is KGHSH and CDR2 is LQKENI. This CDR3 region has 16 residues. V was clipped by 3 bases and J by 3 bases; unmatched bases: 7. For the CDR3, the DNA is TGTGCCAGCTCACCTACCGTCGGGACAGCTAATGAAAAACTGTTTTTT. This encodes CASSPTVGTANEKLFF.

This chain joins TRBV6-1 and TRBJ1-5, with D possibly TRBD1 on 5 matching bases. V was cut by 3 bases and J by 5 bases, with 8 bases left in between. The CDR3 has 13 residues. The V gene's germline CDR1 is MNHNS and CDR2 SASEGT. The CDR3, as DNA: TGTGCCAGCAGTGATCAGGGTTATCAGCCCCAGCATTTT. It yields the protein CASSDQGYQPQHF.

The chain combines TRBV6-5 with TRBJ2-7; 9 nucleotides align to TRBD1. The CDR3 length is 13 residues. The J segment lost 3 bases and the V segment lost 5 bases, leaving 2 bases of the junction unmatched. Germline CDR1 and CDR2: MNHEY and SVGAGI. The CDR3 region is CASSRTGVYEQYF. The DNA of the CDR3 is TGTGCCAGCAGTCGGACAGGGGTCTACGAGCAGTACTTC.

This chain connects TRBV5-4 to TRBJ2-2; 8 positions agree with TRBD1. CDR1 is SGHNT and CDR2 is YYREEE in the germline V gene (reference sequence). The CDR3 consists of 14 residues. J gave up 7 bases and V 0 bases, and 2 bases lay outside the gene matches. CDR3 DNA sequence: TGTGCCAGCAGCTTGGCACAGGGGGGCGGGGAGCTGTTTTTT. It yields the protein CASSLAQGGGELFF. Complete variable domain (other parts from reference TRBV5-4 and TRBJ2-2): ETGVTQSPTHLIKTRGQQVTLRCSSQSGHNTVSWYQQALGQGPQFIFQYYREEENGRGNFPPRFSGLQFPNYSSELNVNALELDDSALYLCASSLAQGGGELFFGEGSRLTVL.

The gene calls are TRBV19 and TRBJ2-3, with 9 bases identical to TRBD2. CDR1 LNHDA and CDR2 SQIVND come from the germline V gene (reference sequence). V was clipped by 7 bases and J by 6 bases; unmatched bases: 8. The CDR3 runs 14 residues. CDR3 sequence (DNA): TGTGCCAGTACCTCGGGGACTAGCTACGATACGCAGTATTTT. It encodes CASTSGTSYDTQYF.

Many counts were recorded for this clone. The CDR3: CASSLGGQGYFSGNTIYF. As DNA, the CDR3 is TGCGCCAGCAGCTTGGGGGGACAGGGATACTTCTCTGGAAACACCATATATTTT. V usage is TRBV5-1 and J usage is TRBJ1-3, with 9 bases aligning to TRBD1. The CDR3 has 18 amino acids. Germline-derived CDR1 and CDR2 are SGHRS and YFSETQ. V was clipped by 0 bases and J by 0 bases; unmatched bases: 7.

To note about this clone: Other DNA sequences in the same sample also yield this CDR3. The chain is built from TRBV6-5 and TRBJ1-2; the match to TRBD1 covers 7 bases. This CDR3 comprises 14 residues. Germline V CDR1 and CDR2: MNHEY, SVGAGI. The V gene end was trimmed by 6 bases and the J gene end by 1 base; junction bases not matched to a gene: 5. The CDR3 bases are TGTGCCAGCAGATCCGGACAGGTTAACTATGGCTACACCTTC. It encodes CASRSGQVNYGYTF.

The CDR3 region has the DNA TGTGCCAGCAGTGAGTCCTCGTATTCACCCCTCCACTTT. This translates into CASSESSYSPLHF. The rearrangement uses TRBV2 and TRBJ1-6; D unclear. The CDR3 is 13 residues long. CDR1 is SNHLY, CDR2 FYNNEI, per germline. V was clipped by 3 bases and J by 8 bases, with 8 bases between them.

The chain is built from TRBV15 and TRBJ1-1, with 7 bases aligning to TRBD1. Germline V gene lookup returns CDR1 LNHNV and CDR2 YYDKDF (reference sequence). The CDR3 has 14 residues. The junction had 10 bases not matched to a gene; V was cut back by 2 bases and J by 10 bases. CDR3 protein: CATSRPISQGVAFF. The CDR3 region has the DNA TGTGCCACCAGCAGACCAATTAGCCAGGGGGTAGCTTTCTTT.

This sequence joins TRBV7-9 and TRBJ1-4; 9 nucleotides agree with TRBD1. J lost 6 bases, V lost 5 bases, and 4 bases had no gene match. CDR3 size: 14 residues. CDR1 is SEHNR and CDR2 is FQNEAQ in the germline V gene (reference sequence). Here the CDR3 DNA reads TGTGCCAGCAGCCCGGACAGGGGCGATGAAAAACTGTTTTTT. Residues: CASSPDRGDEKLFF. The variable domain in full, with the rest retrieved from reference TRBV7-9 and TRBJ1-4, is DTGVSQNPRHKITKRGQNVTFRCDPISEHNRLYWYRQTLGQGPEFLTYFQNEAQLEKSRLLSDRFSAERPKGSFSTLEIQRTEQGDSAMYLCASSPDRGDEKLFFGSGTQLSVL.

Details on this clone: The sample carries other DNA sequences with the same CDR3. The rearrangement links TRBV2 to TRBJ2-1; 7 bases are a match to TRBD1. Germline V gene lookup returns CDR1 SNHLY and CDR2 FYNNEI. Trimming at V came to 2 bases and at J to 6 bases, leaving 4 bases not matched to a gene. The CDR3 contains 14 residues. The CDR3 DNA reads TGTGCCAGCAGTGAACAGGGGGATCGCAATGAGCAGTTCTTC. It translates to CASSEQGDRNEQFF.

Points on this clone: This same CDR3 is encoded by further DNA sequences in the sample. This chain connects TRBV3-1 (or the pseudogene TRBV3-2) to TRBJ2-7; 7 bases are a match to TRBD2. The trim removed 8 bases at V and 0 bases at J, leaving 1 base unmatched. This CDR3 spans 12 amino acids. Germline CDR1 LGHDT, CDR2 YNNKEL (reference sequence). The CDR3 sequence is CASGGGSYEQYF. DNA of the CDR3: TGTGCCAGCGGCGGGGGCTCCTACGAGCAGTACTTC.

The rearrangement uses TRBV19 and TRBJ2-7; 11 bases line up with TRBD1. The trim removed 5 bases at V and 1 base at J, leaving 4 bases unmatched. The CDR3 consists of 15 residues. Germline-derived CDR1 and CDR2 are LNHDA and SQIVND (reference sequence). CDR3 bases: TGTGCCAGTAGTCTCCGGGACAGGGGGTCCTACGAGCAGTACTTC. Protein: CASSLRDRGSYEQYF. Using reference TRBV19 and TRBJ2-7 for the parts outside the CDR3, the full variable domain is DGGITQSPKYLFRKEGQNVTLSCEQNLNHDAMYWYRQDPGQGLRLIYYSQIVNDFQKGDIAEGYSVSREKKESFPLTVTSAQKNPTAFYLCASSLRDRGSYEQYFGPGTRLTVT.

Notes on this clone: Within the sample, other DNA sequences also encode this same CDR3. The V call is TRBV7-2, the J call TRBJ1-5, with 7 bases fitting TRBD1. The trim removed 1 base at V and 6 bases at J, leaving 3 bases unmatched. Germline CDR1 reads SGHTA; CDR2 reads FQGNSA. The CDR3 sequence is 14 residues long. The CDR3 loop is CASSLGQGGQPQHF. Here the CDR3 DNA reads TGTGCCAGCAGCTTAGGGCAGGGGGGTCAGCCCCAGCATTTT.

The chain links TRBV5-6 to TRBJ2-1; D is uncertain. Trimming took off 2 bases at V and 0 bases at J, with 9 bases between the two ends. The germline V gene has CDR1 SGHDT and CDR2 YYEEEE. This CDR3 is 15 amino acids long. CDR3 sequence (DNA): TGTGCCAGCAGCTTAGGTACAGCCTCCTACAATGAGCAGTTCTTC. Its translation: CASSLGTASYNEQFF.

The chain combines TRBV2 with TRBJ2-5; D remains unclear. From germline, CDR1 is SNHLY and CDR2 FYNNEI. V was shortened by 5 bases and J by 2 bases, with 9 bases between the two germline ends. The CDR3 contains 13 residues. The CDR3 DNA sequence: TGTGCCAGCAGTAATAACGGTCAAGAGACCCAGTACTTC. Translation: CASSNNGQETQYF.

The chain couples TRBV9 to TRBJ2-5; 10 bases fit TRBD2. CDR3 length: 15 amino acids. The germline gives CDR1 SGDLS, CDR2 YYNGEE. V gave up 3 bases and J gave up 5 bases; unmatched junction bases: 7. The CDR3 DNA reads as TGTGCCAGCAGCGCCGAGCGGGGGGGCCTGGAGACCCAGTACTTC. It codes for CASSAERGGLETQYF.